This record covers a single T cell receptor (beta chain). Germline assignment: CDR1 SGHVS and CDR2 FNYEAQ. There are 15 residues in the CDR3. V trimming: 1 base; J trimming: 8 bases; junction bases outside the gene matches: 8. PCR primers comprised 60 Vbeta and 13 Jbeta primers. Assay: immunoSEQ multiplex PCR; the TCRdb copy retains only in-frame clones and omits some. The sample has tens of thousands of clones, about 80% seen once. This specimen comes from a study of cytomegalovirus exposure and HLA in healthy donors. The receptor comes from a male donor in good health and CMV-seronegative. The rearrangement joins TRBV7-6 to TRBJ2-1; 7 bases map to TRBD1. The sequenced material came from PBMCs. In nucleotides, the CDR3 is TGTGCCAGCAGCTTAGATGGAAGACAGGGTGATGAGCAGTTCTTC. This encodes CASSLDGRQGDEQFF.